This T cell receptor beta chain derives from a study of CD8+ T cells in alopecia areata. General study results and limits: Higher clonality was seen in lesional scalp than in normal scalp, especially in alopecia totalis/universalis.

Note on this clone: The antigen is undetermined.

Sequencing used cDNA as its template, made by extracting RNA and reverse transcribing it. Assay used: immunoSEQ multiplex PCR; TCRdb lists only in-frame clones, some missing. The table shows around 69,000 clones, with roughly 57% occurring only once. Collection of lesional scalp punch biopsies and peripheral blood was performed in alopecia areata patients. The CDR3 has 15 residues. Trimming took 5 bases from V and 5 from J, leaving 18 bases between them. CDR1 and CDR2 (germline): LNHDA, SQIVND (reference sequence). This TCR derives from a human donor with alopecia areata. V and J are TRBV19 and TRBJ2-5; D may be TRBD1 (5 bases). The source material was CD8+ T cells sorted from blood, sampled at week 0. The CDR3 bases are TGTGCCAGTAGTCCCAGGGCCTACCTGATGGAGACCCAGTACTTC. Its protein product is CASSPRAYLMETQYF.